The present entry profiles one T cell receptor (beta chain) with its context. The data derive from a study of cytomegalovirus exposure and HLA in healthy donors. The PCR used 60 Vbeta and 13 Jbeta primers. Measured with immunoSEQ multiplex PCR; TCRdb has only the in-frame clones, and not every one. The table records about 180,000 clones, approximately 80% of them present only once. J gave up 4 bases and V 7 bases, and 7 bases lay outside the gene matches. CDR3 size: 14 residues. Germline lookup yields CDR1 SNHLY and CDR2 FYNNEI. The V and J genes are TRBV2 and TRBJ1-1, with TRBD1 matching over 9 bases. Sample: PBMCs. This TCR was recovered from a male donor in good health and CMV-seronegative. CDR3 nucleotide sequence: TGTGCCAGCATGACGGGACAGGGCTTCACTGAAGCTTTCTTT. It codes for CASMTGQGFTEAFF.